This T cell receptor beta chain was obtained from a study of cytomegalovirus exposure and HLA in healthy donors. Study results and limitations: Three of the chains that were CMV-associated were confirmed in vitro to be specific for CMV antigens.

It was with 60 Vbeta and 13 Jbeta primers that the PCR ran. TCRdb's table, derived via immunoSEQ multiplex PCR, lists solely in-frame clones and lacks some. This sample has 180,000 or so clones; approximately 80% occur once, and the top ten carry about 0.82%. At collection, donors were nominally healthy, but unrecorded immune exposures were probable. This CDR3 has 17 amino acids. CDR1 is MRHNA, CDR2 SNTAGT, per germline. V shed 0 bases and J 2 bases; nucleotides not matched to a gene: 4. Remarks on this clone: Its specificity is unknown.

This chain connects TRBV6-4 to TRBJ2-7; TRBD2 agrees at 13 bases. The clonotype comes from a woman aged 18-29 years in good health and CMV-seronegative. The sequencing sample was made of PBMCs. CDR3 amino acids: CASSDSGTSGDAYEQYF. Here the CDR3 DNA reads TGTGCCAGCAGTGACTCAGGGACTAGCGGGGACGCCTACGAGCAGTACTTC.